This T cell receptor (beta chain) was recovered during a study of CD8 T cells in ankylosing spondylitis. The study's findings and limits: Typical of ankylosing spondylitis blood, it appeared, was a TCR beta motif of 7 or 8 highly homologous variants.

This clonotype occurred many times. No antigen is known for it. TCRdb re-derived calls from the 5' RACE reads in MiXCR, one entry per CDR3 protein. The sample records 200,000 to 250,000 distinct CDR3 sequences, under 30% being singletons. The sample was blood, either unsorted or a sorted T cell fraction (not recorded which). This receptor was obtained from a male donor with ankylosing spondylitis or in good health (not recorded which).

CDR3 region: CSAGGGAQPQHF. CDR3 nucleotides: TGCAGTGCTGGGGGGGGGGCTCAGCCCCAGCATTTT. This sequence joins TRBV20-1 and TRBJ1-5, with D possibly being TRBD1 (6 bases). This CDR3 region has 12 residues. The V end was cut by 5 bases, the J end by 6 bases, with 11 bases between. Germline V gene sequence: CDR1 DFQATT, CDR2 SNEGSKA (reference sequence).